Shown below are 16 T cell receptor beta chains from a single sample sequenced in a study of blood T cell repertoires in COVID-19. Generated by immunoSEQ multiplex PCR, the TCRdb table keeps only in-frame clones and is missing some. The table lists 250,000 to 300,000 clones, 81% of them singletons. The material sequenced was peripheral blood. The origin of the receptors is a woman aged 60 to 75 with active or convalescent COVID-19.

This clone was seen a few times. The rearrangement uses TRBV7-3 and TRBJ2-1; 11 bases are shared with TRBD2. J lost 8 bases, V lost 5 bases, and 11 bases had no gene match. This CDR3 is 16 amino acids long. Germline V lookup: CDR1 SGHTA, CDR2 FQGTGA. As DNA, the CDR3 is TGTGCCAGCAGCCTGATGGGTAGCGGGGGGGCCCATGAGCAGTTCTTC. Encoded protein: CASSLMGSGGAHEQFF. The full variable domain, in which reference TRBV7-3 and TRBJ2-1 provide the parts outside the CDR3, is GAGVSQTPSNKVTEKGKYVELRCDPISGHTALYWYRQSLGQGPEFLIYFQGTGAADDSGLPNDRFFAVRPEGSVSTLKIQRTERGDSAVYLCASSLMGSGGAHEQFFGPGTRLTVL.

The chain carries TRBV6-2 or TRBV6-3 and TRBJ1-2; possible D gene TRBD1, 5 bases. Trimming removed 4 bases from V and 3 bases from J, with 9 bases in between. This CDR3 contains 13 residues. Germline V gene lookup returns CDR1 MNHEY and CDR2 SVGEGT. This CDR3 reads CASSFTGYYGYTF. The CDR3 DNA reads TGTGCCAGCAGTTTCACAGGTTACTATGGCTACACCTTC.

On this clone itself: The sample has other DNA sequences that encode this CDR3 too. This chain joins TRBV24-1 and TRBJ2-1, with unresolved D. V lost 3 bases, J lost 3 bases, and 5 bases lay in between. This CDR3 region has 13 residues. From germline, CDR1 is KGHDR and CDR2 SFDVKD. DNA for the CDR3: TGTGCCACCAGTGATGCCGGCTACAATGAGCAGTTCTTC. The encoded protein is CATSDAGYNEQFF.

The chain uses TRBV15 and TRBJ2-7; 8 nucleotides align to TRBD1. Germline V lookup: CDR1 LNHNV, CDR2 YYDKDF (reference sequence). The CDR3 length is 18 residues. V was pared by 0 bases and J by 5 bases, with 15 bases of the junction left unmatched. The CDR3 DNA sequence: TGTGCCACCAGCAGAGATTCGCCCCAGGGGGCAATAATGGACGAGCAGTACTTC. Protein product: CATSRDSPQGAIMDEQYF.

J is TRBJ1-3 and V is TRBV10-3, with D unclear. The CDR3 spans 13 residues. Trimming took off 7 bases at V and 4 bases at J, with 11 bases between the two ends. CDR1 ENHRY and CDR2 SYGVKD come from the germline V gene. CDR3 DNA sequence: TGTGCCATCAAGCCGGGTCACGGAAACACCATATATTTT. The encoded protein is CAIKPGHGNTIYF.

In its sample, this clone was seen a few times. The chain recombines TRBV2 with TRBJ1-6; 9 nucleotides line up with TRBD1. The J segment lost 8 bases and the V segment lost 5 bases, leaving 4 bases of the junction unmatched. Germline V gene sequence: CDR1 SNHLY, CDR2 FYNNEI. The CDR3 is 14 amino acids. The CDR3 sequence is CASSPDRGYSPLHF. Written as DNA, the CDR3 is TGTGCCAGCAGTCCCGACAGGGGGTATTCACCCCTCCACTTT.

This chain joins TRBV7-3 and TRBJ2-3, with D possibly matching TRBD2 (5 bases). Germline values: CDR1 SGHTA, CDR2 FQGTGA. V gave up 8 bases and J gave up 1 base, with 7 bases separating them. The CDR3 has 12 residues. CDR3 sequence reads: CASSGGTDTQYF. The CDR3 DNA reads TGTGCCAGCTCCGGGGGCACAGATACGCAGTATTTT.

The V call is TRBV10-2, the J call TRBJ1-2, with D tentatively TRBD1 (6 bases). This CDR3 contains 15 residues. Germline V lookup: CDR1 WSHSY, CDR2 SAAADI. Trimming left V 0 bases short and J 2 bases short, with 10 bases between. Here the CDR3 DNA reads TGCGCCAGCAGTGAGTCCTGGACAGAGAACTATGGCTACACCTTC. Translating it yields CASSESWTENYGYTF.

DNA for the CDR3: TGTGCCAGTACCTCAGGGGGCTCCTATAATTCACCCCTCCACTTT. Residues: CASTSGGSYNSPLHF. The chain combines TRBV19 with TRBJ1-6; TRBD1 matches 7 bases. V dropped 7 bases and J dropped 0; count of bases not matched to a gene: 3. The CDR3 runs 15 residues. Germline V gives CDR1 LNHDA, CDR2 SQIVND (reference sequence).

This clone was seen ten or more times. The chain is built from TRBV7-9 and TRBJ2-5; D remains ambiguous. Germline CDR1 and CDR2: SEHNR and FQNEAQ (reference sequence). This CDR3 is 12 amino acids long. The V gene lost 5 bases and the J gene lost 4 bases, with 8 bases spanning the gap. DNA for the CDR3: TGTGCCAGCAGCCCCCACGGAGAGACCCAGTACTTC. Its translation: CASSPHGETQYF.

V gene TRBV19 combines with J gene TRBJ1-2; perhaps TRBD1 as D (5 bases). Germline CDR1 reads LNHDA; CDR2 reads SQIVND (reference sequence). The CDR3 has 15 residues. Trimming left V 7 bases short and J 0 bases short, with 15 bases between. In nucleotides, the CDR3 is TGTGCCAGTACCTCCGGGACTTGGGCTAACTATGGCTACACCTTC. Translation: CASTSGTWANYGYTF.

This chain uses TRBV29-1 with TRBJ2-7; the D gene is possibly TRBD1 (5 bases). The germline V gene encodes CDR1 SQVTM and CDR2 ANQGSEA. The CDR3 length is 13 residues. Between the trimmed V and J ends, which lost 6 bases and 6 bases, there was a span of 18 bases. The CDR3 region has the DNA TGCAGCGTCCTTGACAGCCAGCACCTCGAGCAGTACTTC. Its translation is CSVLDSQHLEQYF.

The V gene is TRBV7-8, the J gene TRBJ2-2; TRBD1 is a possible D gene (6 bases). Germline V gene sequence: CDR1 SGHVS, CDR2 FQNEAQ. The CDR3 loop spans 13 amino acids. V gave up 4 bases and J gave up 11 bases, with 14 bases separating them. CDR3 coding DNA: TGTGCCAGCAGCTCTTACAGGGTGGCAGAGCTGTTTTTT. This encodes CASSSYRVAELFF.

The chain recombines TRBV5-6 with TRBJ2-5; D is perhaps TRBD1 (5 bases). Looked up from germline, CDR1 is SGHDT and CDR2 is YYEEEE. This CDR3 contains 18 residues. The ends were cut back, 2 bases at V and 5 bases at J, with 25 bases in the middle. CDR3 bases: TGTGCCAGCAGCTTCGGTCGAACAGGCACGTATCAGGCGGAGACCCAGTACTTC. Residues: CASSFGRTGTYQAETQYF.

This clone turned up a few times. V is TRBV6-5 and J is TRBJ2-7; 10 positions match TRBD2. In germline, CDR1 is MNHEY, CDR2 SVGAGI. The CDR3 is 15 amino acids. Germline trimming cut 2 bases from V and 8 bases from J; bases unmatched to any gene: 9. The CDR3 spells CASSYTAGTSAKQYF. For the CDR3, the DNA is TGTGCCAGCAGTTACACCGCTGGGACTAGCGCGAAGCAGTACTTC.

The chain couples TRBV12-3 or TRBV12-4 to TRBJ1-1, with D possibly TRBD1 on 6 matching bases. The CDR3 covers 12 residues. Trimming removed 5 bases from V and 11 bases from J, with 15 bases in between. The CDR3 loop is CASSIGGGRAFF. In nucleotides, the CDR3 is TGTGCCAGCAGTATAGGGGGAGGTCGGGCTTTCTTT.